The 13 T cell receptor beta chains below were found in one sample sequenced in a study of blood T cell repertoires in COVID-19. Assay used: immunoSEQ multiplex PCR; TCRdb lists only in-frame clones, some missing. Here the sample spans hundreds of thousands of clones, roughly 88% being singletons. The sample was peripheral blood. These receptors were taken from a woman in her 30s with active or convalescent COVID-19.

This clone was found once. This chain links TRBV28 with TRBJ2-1; D not resolved. The CDR3 loop spans 15 amino acids. With 4 bases removed from V and 4 bases from J, the gap between germline ends came to 14 bases. From germline, CDR1 is MDHEN and CDR2 SYDVKM. The CDR3 protein is CASSSTGTKYNEQFF. CDR3 sequence (DNA): TGTGCCAGCAGTTCGACTGGTACTAAATACAATGAGCAGTTCTTC.

CDR3 amino acids: CASSEASGQGFRNSPLHF. The CDR3 DNA reads as TGTGCCAGCAGTGAAGCGTCCGGGCAGGGCTTTCGAAATTCACCCCTCCACTTT. The chain couples TRBV2 to TRBJ1-6, with D possibly being TRBD1 (5 bases). Looked up from germline, CDR1 is SNHLY and CDR2 is FYNNEI. This CDR3 is built from 18 residues. Between the trimmed V and J ends, which lost 0 bases and 7 bases, there was a span of 19 bases.

This chain uses TRBV21-1 with TRBJ1-6; TRBD1, the table's D call, lacks a check against the DNA. TRBV21-1 is labeled a pseudogene. The CDR3 has 12 amino acids. The CDR3 bases are TGTGCCAGCCCGACCGTACAGACAGTCCTCCACTTT. Its translation: CASPTVQTVLHF.

This clone showed up just a few times. The genes are TRBV5-1 and TRBJ1-1, with TRBD1 matching 7 bases. The V and J ends lost 4 bases and 0 bases, in that order; junction bases with no gene match: 9. CDR1 SGHRS and CDR2 YFSETQ come from the germline V gene. The CDR3 covers 16 residues. The chain's CDR3 is CASSPIGDRLNTEAFF. Here the CDR3 DNA reads TGCGCCAGCAGCCCCATCGGGGACAGACTGAACACTGAAGCTTTCTTT.

To note about this clone: Other nucleotide sequences from this sample produce the same CDR3. The chain recombines TRBV7-6 with TRBJ2-2, with 9 bases aligning to TRBD2. V shed 1 base, J shed 5 bases, and the junction held 2 bases outside the gene matches. This CDR3 comprises 15 residues. CDR1 SGHVS and CDR2 FNYEAQ come from the germline V gene. The CDR3 coding sequence is TGTGCCAGCAGCTTAGGCACTAGCGGGACCGGGGAGCTGTTTTTT. It translates to CASSLGTSGTGELFF.

This chain connects TRBV6-5 to TRBJ1-1; possibly TRBD1 for D (5 bases). Per the germline V gene, CDR1 is MNHEY and CDR2 is SVGAGI. The CDR3 loop spans 13 amino acids. V was clipped by 11 bases and J by 4 bases, with 17 bases between them. The CDR3 region has the DNA TGTGCCGGTAATTACGACGGGGGCACTGAAGCTTTCTTT. This gives the protein CAGNYDGGTEAFF.

V and J are TRBV19 and TRBJ1-2; 7 nucleotides align to TRBD1. Trimming cost V 6 bases and J 2 bases; bases outside gene matches: 3. This CDR3 is 13 amino acids long. Germline V CDR1 and CDR2: LNHDA, SQIVND (reference sequence). CDR3 residues: CASRGQVNYGYTF. The DNA for the CDR3 is TGTGCCAGTAGAGGACAGGTGAACTATGGCTACACCTTC.

The chain carries TRBV3-1 (or the pseudogene TRBV3-2) and TRBJ2-4, with a weak D call TRBD1 (6 bases). The length of the CDR3 is 17 residues. Trimming took off 3 bases at V and 0 bases at J, with 15 bases between the two ends. Germline assignment: CDR1 LGHDT and CDR2 YNNKEL (reference sequence). DNA for the CDR3: TGTGCCAGCAGCCATCAAGGACAGATACTAGCCAAAAACATTCAGTACTTC. It specifies CASSHQGQILAKNIQYF.

The chain couples TRBV6-6 to TRBJ1-2, with D possibly matching TRBD1 (5 bases). Trimming took 5 bases from V and 6 from J, leaving 19 bases between them. The germline V gene encodes CDR1 MNHNY and CDR2 SVGAGI (reference sequence). The CDR3 is 15 amino acids. CDR3 sequence (DNA): TGTGCCAGCAGTCCTCTGGGGCAGGCCCCAAATGGCTACACCTTC. This translates into CASSPLGQAPNGYTF.

The V gene is TRBV5-1, the J gene TRBJ1-1, with D possibly TRBD1 on 6 matching bases. The CDR3 consists of 18 residues. From germline, CDR1 is SGHRS and CDR2 YFSETQ. V was clipped by 4 bases and J by 0 bases, with 22 bases between them. The CDR3 sequence is CASSRSTGSWGMNTEAFF. The CDR3 nucleotides read TGCGCCAGCAGCCGTTCTACAGGGTCTTGGGGAATGAACACTGAAGCTTTCTTT.

This chain connects TRBV5-1 to TRBJ2-1; TRBD2 agrees at 13 bases. V lost 3 bases, J lost 6 bases, and 12 bases stayed unmatched. Germline V CDR1 and CDR2: SGHRS, YFSETQ. This CDR3 has 18 residues. The CDR3 DNA reads TGCGCCAGCAGCTCCAAACCAGGACTAGCGGGGGAAGGCAATGAGCAGTTCTTC. Its protein is CASSSKPGLAGEGNEQFF.

The chain combines TRBV21-1 with TRBJ2-2; the table's D call TRBD1 went unverified against the DNA. TRBV21-1 is annotated as a pseudogene. CDR3 length equals 18 residues. CDR3 amino acids: CASSKGHRDTSNTGELFF. CDR3 DNA: TGTGCCAGCAGCAAAGGGCACCGGGACACCTCGAACACCGGGGAGCTGTTTTTT.

The chain couples TRBV12-5 to TRBJ1-1; D uncertain. Trimming cost V 5 bases and J 8 bases, with 12 bases left between them. Germline lookup yields CDR1 LGHNT and CDR2 FRNRAP. The CDR3 length is 12 residues. In DNA, the CDR3 is TGTGCTAGTGGTCACGCTGCGTTAGAAGCTTTCTTT. Translation: CASGHAALEAFF.